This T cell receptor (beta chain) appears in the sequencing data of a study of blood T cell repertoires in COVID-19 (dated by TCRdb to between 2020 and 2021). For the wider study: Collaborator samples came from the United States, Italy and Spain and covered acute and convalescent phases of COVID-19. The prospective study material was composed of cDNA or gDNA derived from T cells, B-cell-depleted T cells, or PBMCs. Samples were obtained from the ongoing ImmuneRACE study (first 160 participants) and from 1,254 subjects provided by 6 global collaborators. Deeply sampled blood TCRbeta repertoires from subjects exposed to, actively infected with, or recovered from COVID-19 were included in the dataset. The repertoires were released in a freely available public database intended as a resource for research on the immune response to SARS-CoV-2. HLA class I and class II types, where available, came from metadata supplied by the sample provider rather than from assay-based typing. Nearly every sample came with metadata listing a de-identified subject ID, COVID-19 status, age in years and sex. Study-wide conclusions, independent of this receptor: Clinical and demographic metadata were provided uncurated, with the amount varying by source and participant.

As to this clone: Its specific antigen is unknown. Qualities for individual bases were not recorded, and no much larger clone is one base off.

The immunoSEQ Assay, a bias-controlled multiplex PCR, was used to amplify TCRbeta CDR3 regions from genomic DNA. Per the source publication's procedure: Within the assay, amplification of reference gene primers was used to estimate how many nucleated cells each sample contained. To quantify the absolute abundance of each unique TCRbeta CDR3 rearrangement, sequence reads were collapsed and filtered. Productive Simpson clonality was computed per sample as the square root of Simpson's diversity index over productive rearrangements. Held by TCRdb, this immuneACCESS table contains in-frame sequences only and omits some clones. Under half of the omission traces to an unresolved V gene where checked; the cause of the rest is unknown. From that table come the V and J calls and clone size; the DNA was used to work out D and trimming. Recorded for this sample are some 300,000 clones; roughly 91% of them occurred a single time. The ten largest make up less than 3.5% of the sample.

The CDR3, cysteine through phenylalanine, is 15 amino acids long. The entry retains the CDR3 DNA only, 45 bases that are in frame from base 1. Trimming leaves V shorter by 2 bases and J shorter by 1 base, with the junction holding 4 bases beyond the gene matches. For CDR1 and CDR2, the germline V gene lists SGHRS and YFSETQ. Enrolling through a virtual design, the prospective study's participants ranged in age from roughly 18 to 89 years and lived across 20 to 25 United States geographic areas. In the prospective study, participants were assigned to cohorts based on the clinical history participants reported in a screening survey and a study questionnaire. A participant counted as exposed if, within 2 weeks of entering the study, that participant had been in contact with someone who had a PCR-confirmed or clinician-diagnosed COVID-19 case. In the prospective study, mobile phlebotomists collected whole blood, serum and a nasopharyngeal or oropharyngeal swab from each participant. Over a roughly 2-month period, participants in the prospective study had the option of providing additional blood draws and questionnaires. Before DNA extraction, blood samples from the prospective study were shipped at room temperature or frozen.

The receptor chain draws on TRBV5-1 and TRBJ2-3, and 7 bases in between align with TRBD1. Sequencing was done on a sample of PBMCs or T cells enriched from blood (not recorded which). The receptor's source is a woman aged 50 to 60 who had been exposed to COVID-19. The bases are TGCGCCAGCAGCTTTGGACAGGAGGGCACAGATACGCAGTATTTT. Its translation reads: CASSFGQEGTDTQYF.